This TCR beta chain stems from a study of a mutant IDH1 vaccine in newly diagnosed glioma. Time point of the sample: week 35, safety follow-up. Vaccine doses each comprised 300 ug of mutant IDH1 20-mer peptide, with topical imiquimod. J was trimmed by 1 base and V by 4 bases; bases with no gene match: 7. From germline, CDR1 is SEHNR and CDR2 FQNEAQ (reference sequence). The CDR3 consists of 15 residues. Regarding the study as a whole: Seemingly, top peripheral T cell clonotype changes bore no relation to pseudoprogression.

Some clones are missing from TCRdb's copy, which holds only in-frame ones; the method was immunoSEQ multiplex PCR. Among tens of thousands of clones, 84% were seen once, and the ten largest hold 4% to 5%. Note on this clone: The antigen remains undetermined.

The chain uses TRBV7-9 and TRBJ2-7, with 7 bases identical to TRBD1. The receptor was isolated from a man between 25 and 39 years old with glioma. The sequences come from PBMCs, collected from a glioma patient whose treatment included an IDH1 peptide vaccine. CDR3 sequence: CASSSRQGRSYEQYF. CDR3 nucleotides: TGTGCCAGCAGCTCCCGACAGGGTAGGTCCTACGAGCAGTACTTC.